Reported below is one T cell receptor (beta chain). Sampled 1 year posttransplant, controls received myeloablative marrow transplants, methotrexate and a calcineurin inhibitor. The data are from a study of T cells after posttransplantation cyclophosphamide. Some clones are missing from TCRdb's copy, which holds only in-frame ones; the method was immunoSEQ multiplex PCR. The sample includes about 16,000 clones, around nine tenths of them seen just once. The source was PBMCs, collected after an allogeneic stem cell transplant with a calcineurin inhibitor and methotrexate. The sequence derives from a male patient in his 50s who received an allogeneic stem cell transplant from an unrelated donor, was CMV-positive, and had chronic GVHD only. Some T cells may possibly be graft donor cells.

The CDR3 coding sequence is TGTGCCAGCAGTGACTCCCCCCAGGGGGCGTATAGCAATCAGCCCCAGCATTTT. It translates to CASSDSPQGAYSNQPQHF. The rearrangement uses TRBV6-4 and TRBJ1-5; 8 nucleotides line up with TRBD1. The J segment lost 0 bases and the V segment lost 0 bases, leaving 7 bases of the junction unmatched. The CDR3 consists of 18 residues. Germline CDR1 MRHNA, CDR2 SNTAGT.